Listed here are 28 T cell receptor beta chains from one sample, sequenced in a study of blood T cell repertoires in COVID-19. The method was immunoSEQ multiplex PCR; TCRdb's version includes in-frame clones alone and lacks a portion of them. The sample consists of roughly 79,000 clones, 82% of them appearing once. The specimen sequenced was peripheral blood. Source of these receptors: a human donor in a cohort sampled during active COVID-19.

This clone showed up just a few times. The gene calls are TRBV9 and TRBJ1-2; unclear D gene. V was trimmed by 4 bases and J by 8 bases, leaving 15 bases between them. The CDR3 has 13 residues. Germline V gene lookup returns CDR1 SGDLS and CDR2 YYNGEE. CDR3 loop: CASSPRGRLGYTF. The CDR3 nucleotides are TGTGCCAGCAGCCCCCGAGGGAGATTGGGCTACACCTTC.

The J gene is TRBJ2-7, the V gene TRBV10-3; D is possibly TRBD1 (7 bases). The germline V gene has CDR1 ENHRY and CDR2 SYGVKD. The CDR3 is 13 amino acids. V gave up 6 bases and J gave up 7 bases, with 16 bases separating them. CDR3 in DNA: TGTGCCATCAGCAGCGACAGGGCGGGGGAGCAGTACTTC. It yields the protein CAISSDRAGEQYF.

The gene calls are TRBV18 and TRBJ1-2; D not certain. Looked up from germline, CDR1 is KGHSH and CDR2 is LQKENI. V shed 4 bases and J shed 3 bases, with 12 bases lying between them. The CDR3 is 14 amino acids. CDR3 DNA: TGTGCCAGCTCACTCCTGACGGAGCACTATGGCTACACCTTC. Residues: CASSLLTEHYGYTF.

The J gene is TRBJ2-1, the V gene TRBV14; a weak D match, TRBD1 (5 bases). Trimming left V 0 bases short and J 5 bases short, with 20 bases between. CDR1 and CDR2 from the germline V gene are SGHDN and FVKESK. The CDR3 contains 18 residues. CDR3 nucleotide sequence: TGTGCCAGCAGCCAAGATTCTAACGTGGCTGGGGCACACAATGAGCAGTTCTTC. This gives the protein CASSQDSNVAGAHNEQFF.

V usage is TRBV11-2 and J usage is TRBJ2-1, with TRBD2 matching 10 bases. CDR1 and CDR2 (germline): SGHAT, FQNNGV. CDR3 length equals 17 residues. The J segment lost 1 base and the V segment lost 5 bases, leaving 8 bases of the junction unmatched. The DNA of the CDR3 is TGTGCCAGCAGCACTTCGAGCGGGGGGGTTTCCTACAATGAGCAGTTCTTC. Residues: CASSTSSGGVSYNEQFF.

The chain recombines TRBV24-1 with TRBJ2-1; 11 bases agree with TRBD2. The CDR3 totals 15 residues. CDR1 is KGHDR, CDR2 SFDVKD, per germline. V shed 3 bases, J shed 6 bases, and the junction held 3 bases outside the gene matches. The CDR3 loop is CATSDGSGGANEQFF. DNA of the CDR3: TGTGCCACCAGTGATGGTAGCGGGGGGGCCAATGAGCAGTTCTTC.

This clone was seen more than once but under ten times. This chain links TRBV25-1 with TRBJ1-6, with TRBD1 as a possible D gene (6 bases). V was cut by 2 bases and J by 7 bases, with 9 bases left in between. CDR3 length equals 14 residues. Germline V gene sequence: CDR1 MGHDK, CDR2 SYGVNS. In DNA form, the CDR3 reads TGTGCCAGCAGTGAAGGGACAATAAATTCACCCCTCCACTTT. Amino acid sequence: CASSEGTINSPLHF.

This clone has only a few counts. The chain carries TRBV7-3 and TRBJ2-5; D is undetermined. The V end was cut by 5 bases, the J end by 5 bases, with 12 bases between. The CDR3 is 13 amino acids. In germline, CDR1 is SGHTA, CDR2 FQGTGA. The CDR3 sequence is CASSPAYRETQYF. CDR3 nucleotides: TGTGCCAGCAGCCCTGCCTACCGGGAGACCCAGTACTTC.

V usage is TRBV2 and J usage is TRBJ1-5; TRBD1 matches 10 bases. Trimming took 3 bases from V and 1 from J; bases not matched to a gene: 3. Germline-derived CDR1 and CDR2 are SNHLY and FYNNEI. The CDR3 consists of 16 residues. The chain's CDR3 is CASSDRTGGSNQPQHF. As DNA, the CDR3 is TGTGCCAGCAGTGATCGGACAGGGGGGAGCAATCAGCCCCAGCATTTT.

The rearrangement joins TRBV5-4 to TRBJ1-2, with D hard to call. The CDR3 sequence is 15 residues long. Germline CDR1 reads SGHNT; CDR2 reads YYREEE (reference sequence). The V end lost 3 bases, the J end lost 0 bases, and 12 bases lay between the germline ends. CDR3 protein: CASSSPPEANYGYTF. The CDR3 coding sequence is TGTGCCAGCAGCTCCCCCCCAGAAGCTAACTATGGCTACACCTTC.

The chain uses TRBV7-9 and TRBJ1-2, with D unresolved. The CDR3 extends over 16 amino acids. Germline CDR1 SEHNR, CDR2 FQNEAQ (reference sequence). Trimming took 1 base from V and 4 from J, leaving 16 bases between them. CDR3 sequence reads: CASSLVSSGSPYGYTF. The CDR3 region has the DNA TGTGCCAGCAGCTTAGTTTCTTCGGGTTCACCCTATGGCTACACCTTC.

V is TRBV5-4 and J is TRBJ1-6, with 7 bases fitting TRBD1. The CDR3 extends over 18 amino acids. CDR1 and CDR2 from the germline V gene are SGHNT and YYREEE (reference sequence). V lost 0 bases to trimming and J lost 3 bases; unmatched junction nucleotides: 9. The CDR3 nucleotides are TGTGCCAGCAGCTTGGGGGACAGTGGTCTCTTCTATAATTCACCCCTCCACTTT. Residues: CASSLGDSGLFYNSPLHF.

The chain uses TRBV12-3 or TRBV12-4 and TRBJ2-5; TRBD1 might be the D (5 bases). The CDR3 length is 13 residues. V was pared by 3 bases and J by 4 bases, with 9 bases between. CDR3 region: CASSFLQGETQYF. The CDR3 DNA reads TGTGCCAGCAGTTTTCTTCAGGGAGAGACCCAGTACTTC.

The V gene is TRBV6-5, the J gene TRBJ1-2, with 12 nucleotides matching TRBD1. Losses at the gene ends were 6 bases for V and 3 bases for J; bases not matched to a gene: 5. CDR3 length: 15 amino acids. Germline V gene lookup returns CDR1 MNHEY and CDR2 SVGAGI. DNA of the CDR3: TGTGCCAGCAGGGAGGGGACAGGGGGCGACTATGGCTACACCTTC. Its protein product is CASREGTGGDYGYTF.

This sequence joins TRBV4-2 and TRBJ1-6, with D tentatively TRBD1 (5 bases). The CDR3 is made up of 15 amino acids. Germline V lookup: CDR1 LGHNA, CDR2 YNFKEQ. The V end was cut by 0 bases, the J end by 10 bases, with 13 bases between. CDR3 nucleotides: TGTGCCAGCAGCCAAGATGAAAGGGGCTCCTCACCCCTCCACTTT. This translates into CASSQDERGSSPLHF.

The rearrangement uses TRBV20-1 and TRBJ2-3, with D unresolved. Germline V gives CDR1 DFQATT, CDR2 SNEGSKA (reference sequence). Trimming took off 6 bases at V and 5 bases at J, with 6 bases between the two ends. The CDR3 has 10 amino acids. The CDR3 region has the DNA TGCAGTGCCCTCTTAGATACGCAGTATTTT. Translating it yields CSALLDTQYF.

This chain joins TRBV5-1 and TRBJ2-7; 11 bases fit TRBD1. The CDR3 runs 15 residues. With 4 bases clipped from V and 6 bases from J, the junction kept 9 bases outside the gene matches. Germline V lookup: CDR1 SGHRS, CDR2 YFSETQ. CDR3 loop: CASSPNGQGALEQYF. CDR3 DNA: TGCGCCAGCAGCCCCAACGGACAGGGGGCGCTCGAGCAGTACTTC.

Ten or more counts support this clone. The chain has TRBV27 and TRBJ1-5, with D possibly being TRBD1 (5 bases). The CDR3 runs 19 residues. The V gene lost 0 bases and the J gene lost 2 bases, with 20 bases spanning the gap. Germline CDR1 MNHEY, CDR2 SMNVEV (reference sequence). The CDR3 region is CASSLSPEGLLFGNQPQHF. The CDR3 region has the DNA TGTGCCAGCAGTTTATCGCCCGAGGGACTGCTATTTGGCAATCAGCCCCAGCATTTT.

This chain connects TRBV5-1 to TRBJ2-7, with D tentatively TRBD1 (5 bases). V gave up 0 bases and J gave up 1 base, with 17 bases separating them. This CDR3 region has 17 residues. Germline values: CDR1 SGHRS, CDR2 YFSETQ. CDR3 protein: CASSLGGPLPHSYEQYF. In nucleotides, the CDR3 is TGCGCCAGCAGCTTGGGGGGCCCTTTACCGCATTCCTACGAGCAGTACTTC.

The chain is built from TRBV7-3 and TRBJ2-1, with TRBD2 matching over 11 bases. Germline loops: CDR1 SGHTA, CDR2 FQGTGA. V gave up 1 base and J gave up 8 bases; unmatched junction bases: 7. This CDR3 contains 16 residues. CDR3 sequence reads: CASSLNPGTSGDEQFF. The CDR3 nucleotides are TGTGCCAGCAGCTTAAATCCCGGGACTAGCGGCGATGAGCAGTTCTTC.

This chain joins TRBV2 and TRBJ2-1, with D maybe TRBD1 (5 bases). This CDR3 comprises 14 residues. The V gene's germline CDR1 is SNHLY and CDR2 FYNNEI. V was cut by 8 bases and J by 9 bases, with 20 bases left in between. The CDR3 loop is CASSGRALFGEQFF. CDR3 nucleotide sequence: TGTGCCAGCTCCGGCAGGGCCTTGTTCGGTGAGCAGTTCTTC.

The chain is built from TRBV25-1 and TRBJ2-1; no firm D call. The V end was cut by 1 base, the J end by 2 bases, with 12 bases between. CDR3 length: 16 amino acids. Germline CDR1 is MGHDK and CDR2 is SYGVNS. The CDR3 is CASSESVTNPYNEQFF. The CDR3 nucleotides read TGTGCCAGCAGTGAATCCGTGACAAACCCCTACAATGAGCAGTTCTTC. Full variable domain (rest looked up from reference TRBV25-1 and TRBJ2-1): EADIYQTPRYLVIGTGKKITLECSQTMGHDKMYWYQQDPGMELHLIHYSYGVNSTEKGDLSSESTVSRIRTEHFPLTLESARPSHTSQYLCASSESVTNPYNEQFFGPGTRLTVL.

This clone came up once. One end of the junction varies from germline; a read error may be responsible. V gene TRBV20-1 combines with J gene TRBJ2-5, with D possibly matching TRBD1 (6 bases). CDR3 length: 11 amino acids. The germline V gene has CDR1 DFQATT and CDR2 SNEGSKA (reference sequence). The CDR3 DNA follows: TGCAGTGCTAGAGGGGGGCTCAAAGAGAACTTC. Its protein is CSARGGLKENF.

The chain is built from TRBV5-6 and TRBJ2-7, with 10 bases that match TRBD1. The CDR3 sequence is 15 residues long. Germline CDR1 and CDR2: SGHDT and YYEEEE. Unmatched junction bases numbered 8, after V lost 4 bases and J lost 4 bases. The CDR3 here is CASSHRDRGGYEQYF. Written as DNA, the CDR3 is TGTGCCAGCAGCCACCGGGACAGGGGAGGATACGAGCAGTACTTC.

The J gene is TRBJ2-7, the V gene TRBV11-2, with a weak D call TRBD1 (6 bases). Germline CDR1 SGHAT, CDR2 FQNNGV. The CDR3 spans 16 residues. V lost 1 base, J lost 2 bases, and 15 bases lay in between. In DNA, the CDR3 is TGTGCCAGCAGCTTAGTAGTGGAGACAGGAACCTACGAGCAGTACTTC. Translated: CASSLVVETGTYEQYF.

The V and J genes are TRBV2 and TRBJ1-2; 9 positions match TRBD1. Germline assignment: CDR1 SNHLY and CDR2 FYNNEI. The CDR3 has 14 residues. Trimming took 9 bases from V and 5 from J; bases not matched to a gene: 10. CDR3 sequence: CARTLTGGGYGYTF. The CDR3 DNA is TGTGCCAGAACCCTGACAGGGGGAGGATATGGCTACACCTTC.

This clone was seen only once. Here the CDR3 reads CASSGRDRKNTEAFF. The DNA for the CDR3 is TGTGCCAGCAGCGGGCGGGACAGGAAGAACACTGAAGCTTTCTTT. This rearrangement joins TRBV5-4 to TRBJ1-1; 8 bases map to TRBD1. The CDR3 loop spans 15 amino acids. V trimming: 4 bases; J trimming: 1 base; junction bases outside the gene matches: 6. Per the germline V gene, CDR1 is SGHNT and CDR2 is YYREEE (reference sequence).

CDR3 region: CAWAQGAGYGYTF. The CDR3 coding sequence is TGTGCCTGGGCCCAGGGGGCCGGGTATGGCTACACCTTC. The gene calls are TRBV30 and TRBJ1-2; TRBD1 matches at 8 bases. The CDR3 sequence is 13 residues long. Germline V gives CDR1 GTSNPN, CDR2 SVGIG (reference sequence). V shed 5 bases and J 5 bases; nucleotides not matched to a gene: 7.